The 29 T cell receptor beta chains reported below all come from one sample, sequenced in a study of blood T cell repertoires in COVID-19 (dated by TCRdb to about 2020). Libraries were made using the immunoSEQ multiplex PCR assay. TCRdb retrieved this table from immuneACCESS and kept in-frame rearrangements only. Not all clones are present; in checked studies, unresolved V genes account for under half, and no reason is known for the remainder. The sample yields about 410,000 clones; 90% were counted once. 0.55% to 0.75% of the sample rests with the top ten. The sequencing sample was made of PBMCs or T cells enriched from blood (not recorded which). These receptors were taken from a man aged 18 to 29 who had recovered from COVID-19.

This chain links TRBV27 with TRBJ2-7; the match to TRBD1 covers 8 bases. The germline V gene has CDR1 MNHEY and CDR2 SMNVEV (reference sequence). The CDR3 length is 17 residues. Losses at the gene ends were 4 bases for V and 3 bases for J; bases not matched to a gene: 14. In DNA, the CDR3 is TGTGCCAGCAGTTCCGGACAGGGCCCTACCGTATACTACGAGCAGTACTTC. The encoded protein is CASSSGQGPTVYYEQYF.

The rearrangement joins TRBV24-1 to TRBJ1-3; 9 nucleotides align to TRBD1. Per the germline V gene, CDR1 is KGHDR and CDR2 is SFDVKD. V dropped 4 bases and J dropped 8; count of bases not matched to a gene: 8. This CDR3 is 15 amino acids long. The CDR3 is CATSETGGAADTIYF. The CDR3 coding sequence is TGTGCCACCAGTGAAACAGGGGGCGCAGCCGACACCATATATTTT.

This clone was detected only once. The CDR3 loop reads CAWSTNRGQFYPTDTQYF. For the CDR3, the DNA is TGTGCCTGGAGTACTAACAGGGGGCAATTTTACCCCACAGATACGCAGTATTTT. The chain joins TRBV30 to TRBJ2-3; 9 nucleotides line up with TRBD1. Germline CDR1 GTSNPN, CDR2 SVGIG (reference sequence). V shed 2 bases and J 2 bases; nucleotides not matched to a gene: 14. This CDR3 is 18 amino acids long.

Written as DNA, the CDR3 is TGTGCCAGCAGCTTAGCCCCAGGGTCAGCCTCCTATAATTCACCCCTCCACTTT. The encoded protein is CASSLAPGSASYNSPLHF. This chain joins TRBV11-2 and TRBJ1-6; D might be TRBD1 (5 bases). This CDR3 is built from 18 residues. Germline loops: CDR1 SGHAT, CDR2 FQNNGV. Between the trimmed V and J ends, which lost 1 base and 0 bases, there was a span of 13 bases.

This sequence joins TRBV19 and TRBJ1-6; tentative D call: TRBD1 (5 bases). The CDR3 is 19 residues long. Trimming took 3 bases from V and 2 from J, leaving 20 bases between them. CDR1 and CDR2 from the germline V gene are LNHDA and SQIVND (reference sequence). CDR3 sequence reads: CASSMAEGIEGPYNSPLHF. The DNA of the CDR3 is TGTGCCAGTAGTATGGCGGAGGGGATCGAGGGACCCTATAATTCACCCCTCCACTTT.

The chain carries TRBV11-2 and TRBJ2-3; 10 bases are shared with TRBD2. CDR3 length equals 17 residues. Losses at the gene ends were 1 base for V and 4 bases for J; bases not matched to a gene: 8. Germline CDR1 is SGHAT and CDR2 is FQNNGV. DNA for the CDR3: TGTGCCAGCAGCTTAGCCCCTAGCGGGAGTATTGCAGATACGCAGTATTTT. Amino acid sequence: CASSLAPSGSIADTQYF.

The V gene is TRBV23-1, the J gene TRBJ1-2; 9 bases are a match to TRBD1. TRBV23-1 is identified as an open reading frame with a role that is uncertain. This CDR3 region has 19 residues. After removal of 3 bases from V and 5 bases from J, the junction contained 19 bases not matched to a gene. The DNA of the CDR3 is TGCGCCAGCAGTCAGGCCCCCTTCTCCTGGGACAGGGCGGAGTATGGCTACACCTTC. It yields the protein CASSQAPFSWDRAEYGYTF.

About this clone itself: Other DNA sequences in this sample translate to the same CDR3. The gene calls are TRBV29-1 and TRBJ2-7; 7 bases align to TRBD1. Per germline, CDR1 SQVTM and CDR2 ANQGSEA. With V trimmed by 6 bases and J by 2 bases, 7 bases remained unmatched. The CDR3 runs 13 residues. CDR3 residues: CSVTGTVTYEQYF. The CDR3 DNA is TGCAGCGTCACCGGGACAGTAACCTACGAGCAGTACTTC.

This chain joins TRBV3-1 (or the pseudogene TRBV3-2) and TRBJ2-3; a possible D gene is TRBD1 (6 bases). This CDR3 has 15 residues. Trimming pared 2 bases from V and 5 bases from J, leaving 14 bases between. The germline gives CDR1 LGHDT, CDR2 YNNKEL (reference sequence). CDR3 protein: CASSQNALQGDTQYF. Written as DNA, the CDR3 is TGTGCCAGCAGCCAAAACGCTTTACAGGGAGATACGCAGTATTTT.

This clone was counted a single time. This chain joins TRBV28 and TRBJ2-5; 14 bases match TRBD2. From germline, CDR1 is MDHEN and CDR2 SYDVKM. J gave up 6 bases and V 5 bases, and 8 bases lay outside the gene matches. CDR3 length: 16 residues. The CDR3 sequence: CASSTSGTSGSQTQYF. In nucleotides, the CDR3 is TGTGCCAGCAGTACGTCCGGGACTAGCGGGAGTCAGACCCAGTACTTC.

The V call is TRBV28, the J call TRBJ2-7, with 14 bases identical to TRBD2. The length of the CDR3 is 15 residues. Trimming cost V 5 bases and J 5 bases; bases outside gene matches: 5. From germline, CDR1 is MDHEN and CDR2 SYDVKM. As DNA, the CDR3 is TGTGCCAGCAGTCTCGGACTAGCGGGGGGCCACGAGCAGTACTTC. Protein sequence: CASSLGLAGGHEQYF.

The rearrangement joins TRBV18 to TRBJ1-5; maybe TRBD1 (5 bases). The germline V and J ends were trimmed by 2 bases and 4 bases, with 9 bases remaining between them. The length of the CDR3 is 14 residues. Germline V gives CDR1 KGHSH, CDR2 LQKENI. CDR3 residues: CASSPGGLNQPQHF. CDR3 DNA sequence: TGTGCCAGCTCACCAGGGGGACTAAATCAGCCCCAGCATTTT.

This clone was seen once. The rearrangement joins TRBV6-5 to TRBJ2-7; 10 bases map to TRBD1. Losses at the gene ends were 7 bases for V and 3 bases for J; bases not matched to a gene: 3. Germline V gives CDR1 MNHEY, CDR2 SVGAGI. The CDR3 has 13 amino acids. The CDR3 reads CASKGDRGYEQYF. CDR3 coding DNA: TGTGCCAGCAAAGGGGACAGGGGCTACGAGCAGTACTTC.

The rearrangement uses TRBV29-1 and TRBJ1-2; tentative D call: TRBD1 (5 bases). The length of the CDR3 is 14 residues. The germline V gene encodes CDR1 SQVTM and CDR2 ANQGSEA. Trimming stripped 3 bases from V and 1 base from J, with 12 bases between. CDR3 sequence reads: CSVDGGTFNYGYTF. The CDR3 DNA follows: TGCAGCGTTGATGGGGGGACCTTTAACTATGGCTACACCTTC.

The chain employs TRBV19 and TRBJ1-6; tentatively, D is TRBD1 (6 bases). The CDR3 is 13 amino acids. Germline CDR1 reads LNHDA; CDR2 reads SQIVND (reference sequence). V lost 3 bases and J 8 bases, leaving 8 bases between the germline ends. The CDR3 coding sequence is TGTGCCAGTAGTATTAACAGGGATTCACCCCTCCACTTT. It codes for CASSINRDSPLHF. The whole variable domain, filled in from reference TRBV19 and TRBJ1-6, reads DGGITQSPKYLFRKEGQNVTLSCEQNLNHDAMYWYRQDPGQGLRLIYYSQIVNDFQKGDIAEGYSVSREKKESFPLTVTSAQKNPTAFYLCASSINRDSPLHFGNGTRLTVT.

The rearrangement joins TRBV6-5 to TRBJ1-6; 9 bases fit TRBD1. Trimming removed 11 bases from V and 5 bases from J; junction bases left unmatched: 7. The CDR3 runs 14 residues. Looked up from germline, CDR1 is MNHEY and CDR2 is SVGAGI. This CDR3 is CASTGTGHNSPLHF. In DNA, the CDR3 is TGTGCCTCAACGGGGACAGGGCATAATTCACCCCTCCACTTT.

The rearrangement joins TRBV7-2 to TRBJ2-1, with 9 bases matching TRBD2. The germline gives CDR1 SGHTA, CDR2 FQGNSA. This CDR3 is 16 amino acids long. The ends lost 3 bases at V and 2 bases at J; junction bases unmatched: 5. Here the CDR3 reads CASSLVAGVTYNEQFF. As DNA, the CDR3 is TGTGCCAGCAGCTTGGTAGCGGGGGTGACCTACAATGAGCAGTTCTTC.

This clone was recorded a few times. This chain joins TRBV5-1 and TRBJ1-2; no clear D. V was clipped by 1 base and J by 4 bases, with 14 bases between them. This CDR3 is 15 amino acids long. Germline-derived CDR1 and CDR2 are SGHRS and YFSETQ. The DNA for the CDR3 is TGCGCCAGCAGCTTGAACGAAGCAGGTTCCTATGGCTACACCTTC. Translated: CASSLNEAGSYGYTF.

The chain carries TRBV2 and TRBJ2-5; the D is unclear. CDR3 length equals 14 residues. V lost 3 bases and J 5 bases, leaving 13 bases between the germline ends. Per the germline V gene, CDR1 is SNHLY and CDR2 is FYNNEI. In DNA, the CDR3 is TGTGCCAGCAGTGATAGTAGAGGAGAGGAGACCCAGTACTTC. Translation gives CASSDSRGEETQYF.

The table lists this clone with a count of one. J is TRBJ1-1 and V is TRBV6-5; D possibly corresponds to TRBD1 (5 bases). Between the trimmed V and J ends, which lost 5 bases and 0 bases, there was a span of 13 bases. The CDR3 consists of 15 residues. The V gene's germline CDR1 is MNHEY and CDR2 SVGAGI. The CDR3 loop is CASSTPGGLNTEAFF. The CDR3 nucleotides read TGTGCCAGCAGTACCCCCGGGGGACTGAACACTGAAGCTTTCTTT.

The CDR3 spells CASSEAATGYQPQHF. The DNA of the CDR3 is TGTGCCAGCAGTGAAGCGGCGACAGGGTATCAGCCCCAGCATTTT. The chain couples TRBV6-1 to TRBJ1-5; 7 positions agree with TRBD1. Unmatched junction bases numbered 4, after V lost 0 bases and J lost 5 bases. The germline CDR1 and CDR2 sequences are MNHNS and SASEGT. The CDR3 contains 15 residues.

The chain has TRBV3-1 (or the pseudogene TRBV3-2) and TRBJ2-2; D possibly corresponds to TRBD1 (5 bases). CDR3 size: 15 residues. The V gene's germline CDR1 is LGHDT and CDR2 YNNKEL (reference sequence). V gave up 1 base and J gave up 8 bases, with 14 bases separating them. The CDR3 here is CASSQGTQGAGELFF. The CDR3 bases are TGTGCCAGCAGCCAAGGCACTCAGGGCGCGGGGGAGCTGTTTTTT.

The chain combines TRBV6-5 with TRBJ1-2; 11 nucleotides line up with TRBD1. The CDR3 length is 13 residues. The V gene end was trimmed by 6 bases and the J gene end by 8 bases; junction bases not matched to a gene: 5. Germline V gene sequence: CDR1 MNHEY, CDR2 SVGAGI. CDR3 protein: CASSRTGGKGYTF. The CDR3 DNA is TGTGCCAGCAGCCGGACAGGGGGCAAGGGCTACACCTTC.

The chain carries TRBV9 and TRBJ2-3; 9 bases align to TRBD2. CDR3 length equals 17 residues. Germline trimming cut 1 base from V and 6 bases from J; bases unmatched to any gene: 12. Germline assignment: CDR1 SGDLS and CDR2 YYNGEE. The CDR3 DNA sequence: TGTGCCAGCAGCGTACTCTTCGGGAGCGGGGGGTTGGATACGCAGTATTTT. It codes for CASSVLFGSGGLDTQYF.

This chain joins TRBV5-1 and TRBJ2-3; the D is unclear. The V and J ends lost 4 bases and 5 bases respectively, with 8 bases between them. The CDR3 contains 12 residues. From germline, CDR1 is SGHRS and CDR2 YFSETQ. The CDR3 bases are TGCGCCAGCAGCCTCCGGGTAGATACGCAGTATTTT. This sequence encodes CASSLRVDTQYF. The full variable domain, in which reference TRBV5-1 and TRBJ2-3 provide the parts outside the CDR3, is KAGVTQTPRYLIKTRGQQVTLSCSPISGHRSVSWYQQTPGQGLQFLFEYFSETQRNKGNFPGRFSGRQFSNSRSEMNVSTLELGDSALYLCASSLRVDTQYFGPGTRLTVL.

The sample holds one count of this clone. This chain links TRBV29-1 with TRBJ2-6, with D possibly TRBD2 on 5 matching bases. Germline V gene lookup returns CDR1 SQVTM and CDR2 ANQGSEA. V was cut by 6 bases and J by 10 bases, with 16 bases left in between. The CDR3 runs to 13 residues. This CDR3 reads CSVEEVDLNVLTF. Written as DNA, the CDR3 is TGCAGCGTGGAGGAGGTGGACTTAAACGTCCTGACTTTC.

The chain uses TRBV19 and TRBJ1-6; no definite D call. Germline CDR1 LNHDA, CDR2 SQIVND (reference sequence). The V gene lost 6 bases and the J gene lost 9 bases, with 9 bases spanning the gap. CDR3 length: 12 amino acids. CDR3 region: CASSEVASPLHF. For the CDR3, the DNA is TGTGCCAGTAGCGAGGTTGCTTCACCCCTCCACTTT.

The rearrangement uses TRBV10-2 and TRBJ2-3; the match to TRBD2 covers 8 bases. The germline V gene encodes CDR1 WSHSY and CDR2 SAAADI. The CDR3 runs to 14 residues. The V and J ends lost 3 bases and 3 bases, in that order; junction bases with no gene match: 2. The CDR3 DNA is TGCGCCAGCAGTGAAGGCGGGAGGACAGATACGCAGTATTTT. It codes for CASSEGGRTDTQYF.

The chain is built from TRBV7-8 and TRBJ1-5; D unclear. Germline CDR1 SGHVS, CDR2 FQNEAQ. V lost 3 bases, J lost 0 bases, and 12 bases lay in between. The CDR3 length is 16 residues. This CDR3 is CASSFDTTYSNQPQHF. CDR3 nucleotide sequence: TGTGCCAGCAGCTTCGACACAACCTATAGCAATCAGCCCCAGCATTTT.